A single sample is the source of the 26 T cell receptor beta chains below, sequenced in a study of radiation and T cells in renal cell carcinoma. The time point is: blood 4 weeks post-SBRT, at nephrectomy. Described treatment: 15 Gy SBRT to primary tumor, nephrectomy 4 weeks later. Clones were read by immunoSEQ multiplex PCR, and TCRdb kept only the in-frame ones, dropping some. Of about 170,000 clones detected, about 87% appear once; the ten largest clones hold around 10%. This sample comprised blood, obtained from a patient whose treatment included radiotherapy and nephrectomy. These receptors originate from a woman between 45 and 60 years old with renal cell carcinoma.

This chain links TRBV14 with TRBJ2-3, with 9 bases identical to TRBD2. CDR1 is SGHDN and CDR2 is FVKESK in the germline V gene. The CDR3 extends over 18 amino acids. After removal of 3 bases from V and 6 bases from J, the junction contained 16 bases not matched to a gene. CDR3 amino acids: CASSHLMGVAGAADTQYF. The CDR3 coding sequence is TGTGCCAGCAGCCACCTCATGGGGGTAGCGGGGGCAGCGGATACGCAGTATTTT. Drawing the rest from reference TRBV14 and TRBJ2-3, the complete variable domain is EAGVTQFPSHSVIEKGQTVTLRCDPISGHDNLYWYRRVMGKEIKFLLHFVKESKQDESGMPNNRFLAERTGGTYSTLKVQPAELEDSGVYFCASSHLMGVAGAADTQYFGPGTRLTVL.

There are a few counts of this clone. This sample includes further DNA sequences coding for the same CDR3. The chain employs TRBV6-1 and TRBJ1-2, with D uncertain. The CDR3 spans 10 residues. The germline V and J ends were trimmed by 9 bases and 1 base, with 3 bases remaining between them. Germline V gene sequence: CDR1 MNHNS, CDR2 SASEGT. The CDR3 protein is CASYNYGYTF. As DNA, the CDR3 is TGTGCCAGTTATAACTATGGCTACACCTTC.

V is TRBV7-8 and J is TRBJ2-4, with D tentatively TRBD1 (5 bases). This CDR3 has 15 amino acids. CDR1 is SGHVS, CDR2 FQNEAQ, per germline. V dropped 1 base and J dropped 6 bases, with 13 bases sitting between them. CDR3 nucleotides: TGTGCCAGCAGCTTAGTAGGGGCAGGGTTAAACATTCAGTACTTC. It yields the protein CASSLVGAGLNIQYF.

J is TRBJ2-7 and V is TRBV5-1; possible D gene TRBD1, 6 bases. CDR1 and CDR2 (germline): SGHRS, YFSETQ. This CDR3 comprises 16 residues. Trimming stripped 4 bases from V and 0 bases from J, with 17 bases between. The CDR3 sequence is CASSRWTARNSYEQYF. The CDR3 coding sequence is TGCGCCAGCAGCCGGTGGACAGCGAGGAACTCCTACGAGCAGTACTTC.

The chain links TRBV19 to TRBJ1-5; a weak D match, TRBD1 (5 bases). Per the germline V gene, CDR1 is LNHDA and CDR2 is SQIVND (reference sequence). The CDR3 runs 15 residues. The V gene lost 3 bases and the J gene lost 0 bases, with 9 bases spanning the gap. The CDR3 bases are TGTGCCAGTAGTATTGCGGGGCATAGCAATCAGCCCCAGCATTTT. Translation gives CASSIAGHSNQPQHF. Based on the CDR3 plus reference TRBV19 and TRBJ1-5, the full variable domain is DGGITQSPKYLFRKEGQNVTLSCEQNLNHDAMYWYRQDPGQGLRLIYYSQIVNDFQKGDIAEGYSVSREKKESFPLTVTSAQKNPTAFYLCASSIAGHSNQPQHFGDGTRLSIL.

This chain connects TRBV9 to TRBJ2-4; TRBD1 might be the D (6 bases). The CDR3 is made up of 15 amino acids. In germline, CDR1 is SGDLS, CDR2 YYNGEE. With 0 bases removed from V and 6 bases from J, the gap between germline ends came to 13 bases. The CDR3 loop is CASSVAVGAANIQYF. CDR3 DNA sequence: TGTGCCAGCAGCGTAGCTGTGGGGGCCGCAAACATTCAGTACTTC.

This clone was counted a single time. The chain has TRBV5-1 and TRBJ1-1; possibly TRBD1 for D (5 bases). V lost 2 bases and J 1 base, leaving 21 bases between the germline ends. Germline V gene lookup returns CDR1 SGHRS and CDR2 YFSETQ. The CDR3 has 18 amino acids. The CDR3 bases are TGCGCCAGCAGCTTTGGCCGAGGGACCGTGGGCGGGAACACTGAAGCTTTCTTT. This translates into CASSFGRGTVGGNTEAFF. The full variable domain, its missing parts supplied by reference TRBV5-1 and TRBJ1-1, is KAGVTQTPRYLIKTRGQQVTLSCSPISGHRSVSWYQQTPGQGLQFLFEYFSETQRNKGNFPGRFSGRQFSNSRSEMNVSTLELGDSALYLCASSFGRGTVGGNTEAFFGQGTRLTVV.

The chain links TRBV30 to TRBJ2-7; D not certain. Germline V gives CDR1 GTSNPN, CDR2 SVGIG (reference sequence). Trimming stripped 2 bases from V and 4 bases from J, with 9 bases between. The CDR3 runs to 12 residues. The chain's CDR3 is CAWSTSRYEQYF. The CDR3 bases are TGTGCCTGGAGTACCTCACGGTACGAGCAGTACTTC.

The rearrangement joins TRBV7-9 to TRBJ1-2; no definite D call. The V end lost 2 bases, the J end lost 0 bases, and 10 bases lay between the germline ends. Germline CDR1 is SEHNR and CDR2 is FQNEAQ (reference sequence). CDR3 length: 15 residues. DNA for the CDR3: TGTGCCAGCAGCTTAATGGGTCCCTCTAACTATGGCTACACCTTC. Its protein is CASSLMGPSNYGYTF.

The table lists this clone with a few counts. The chain uses TRBV19 and TRBJ1-6, with no clear D. The length of the CDR3 is 13 residues. The V gene's germline CDR1 is LNHDA and CDR2 SQIVND (reference sequence). Trimming cost V 5 bases and J 4 bases, with 6 bases left between them. The CDR3 reads CASSEQYNSPLHF. The CDR3 region has the DNA TGTGCCAGTAGTGAGCAGTATAATTCACCCCTCCACTTT.

The V and J genes are TRBV19 and TRBJ1-2, with D unclear. This CDR3 has 15 amino acids. Germline values: CDR1 LNHDA, CDR2 SQIVND (reference sequence). V lost 3 bases, J lost 6 bases, and 17 bases lay in between. The CDR3: CASSIVAEDEHGYTF. The CDR3 bases are TGTGCCAGTAGTATCGTCGCAGAAGACGAGCATGGCTACACCTTC.

J is TRBJ2-1 and V is TRBV10-3, with 10 bases aligning to TRBD1. Per germline, CDR1 ENHRY and CDR2 SYGVKD. J was trimmed by 12 bases and V by 6 bases; bases with no gene match: 14. CDR3 length: 15 amino acids. The CDR3 reads CAISGTGTGERGQFF. The CDR3 DNA reads as TGTGCCATCAGCGGTACCGGGACAGGGGAAAGGGGGCAGTTCTTC.

The chain has TRBV6-5 and TRBJ2-7, with D perhaps matching TRBD1 or TRBD2 (6 bases each). V lost 0 bases and J lost 3, with 12 bases in between. The CDR3 spans 15 residues. The germline V gene has CDR1 MNHEY and CDR2 SVGAGI. The CDR3 loop is CASSYSLRGVYEQYF. The CDR3 DNA reads TGTGCCAGCAGTTACTCCCTGAGGGGGGTCTACGAGCAGTACTTC.

This rearrangement joins TRBV5-3 to TRBJ2-7, with D perhaps matching TRBD1 or TRBD2 (5 bases each). TRBV5-3 is recorded as an ORF, its role being uncertain. The CDR3 has 15 amino acids. Trimming pared 3 bases from V and 2 bases from J, leaving 15 bases between. The DNA of the CDR3 is TGTGCCAGAAGCTCCGGGGTGGGGCCCGCCTACGAGCAGTACTTC. Translation: CARSSGVGPAYEQYF.

V gene TRBV11-1 combines with J gene TRBJ2-3; 8 bases match TRBD2. Germline V gene sequence: CDR1 SGHAT, CDR2 FQDESV (reference sequence). Trimming removed 2 bases from V and 0 bases from J; junction bases left unmatched: 7. The CDR3 sequence is 17 residues long. CDR3 sequence reads: CASSLTPGLASTDTQYF. In nucleotides, the CDR3 is TGTGCCAGCAGCTTAACACCTGGACTAGCTAGCACAGATACGCAGTATTTT.

The genes are TRBV5-4 and TRBJ1-1; possibly TRBD1 for D (5 bases). Looked up from germline, CDR1 is SGHNT and CDR2 is YYREEE (reference sequence). The CDR3 totals 15 residues. V lost 4 bases, J lost 0 bases, and 13 bases lay in between. DNA of the CDR3: TGTGCCAGCAGCCCGAGGGGAGGGGTGAACACTGAAGCTTTCTTT. Translating it yields CASSPRGGVNTEAFF.

J is TRBJ1-1 and V is TRBV6-1; D call uncertain. CDR1 and CDR2 (germline): MNHNS, SASEGT. The V and J ends lost 0 bases and 3 bases respectively, with 11 bases between them. The CDR3 spans 15 residues. Here the CDR3 DNA reads TGTGCCAGCAGTGAAGCGCTTTCCAGGTACACTGAAGCTTTCTTT. Protein: CASSEALSRYTEAFF.

This rearrangement joins TRBV19 to TRBJ1-2, with D perhaps matching TRBD1 (5 bases). The CDR3 is made up of 15 amino acids. Trimming took 4 bases from V and 3 from J, leaving 15 bases between them. CDR1 and CDR2 (germline): LNHDA, SQIVND (reference sequence). The CDR3 coding sequence is TGTGCCAGTAGTAGCGGGGACCCCTCGGACTATGGCTACACCTTC. Translation gives CASSSGDPSDYGYTF.

The chain recombines TRBV27 with TRBJ1-2; 9 nucleotides line up with TRBD1. This CDR3 is built from 15 residues. CDR1 and CDR2 from the germline V gene are MNHEY and SMNVEV (reference sequence). V dropped 6 bases and J dropped 4; count of bases not matched to a gene: 9. CDR3 loop: CASSPVQGASYGYTF. The DNA for the CDR3 is TGTGCCAGCAGCCCGGTACAGGGGGCGAGCTATGGCTACACCTTC.

The chain recombines TRBV7-2 with TRBJ2-4; no clear D gene. V was shortened by 1 base and J by 0 bases, with 4 bases between the two germline ends. Germline loops: CDR1 SGHTA, CDR2 FQGNSA. The CDR3 contains 14 residues. The CDR3 DNA reads TGTGCCAGCAGCTTAGGGTTAGCCAAAAACATTCAGTACTTC. As protein: CASSLGLAKNIQYF. The variable domain in full, with the rest retrieved from reference TRBV7-2 and TRBJ2-4, is GAGVSQSPSNKVTEKGKDVELRCDPISGHTALYWYRQSLGQGLEFLIYFQGNSAPDKSGLPSDRFSAERTGGSVSTLTIQRTQQEDSAVYLCASSLGLAKNIQYFGAGTRLSVL.

The V and J genes are TRBV18 and TRBJ1-2; TRBD1 aligns across 7 bases. The CDR3 loop spans 15 amino acids. The trim removed 3 bases at V and 7 bases at J, leaving 11 bases unmatched. Germline values: CDR1 KGHSH, CDR2 LQKENI. The CDR3 protein is CASSPRQGPTGGYTF. CDR3 DNA sequence: TGTGCCAGCTCACCCCGACAGGGTCCTACTGGTGGCTACACCTTC.

CDR3 sequence (DNA): TGTGCCAGCAGCCGACAGGGGATTGGATACGAGCAGTACTTC. Amino acids: CASSRQGIGYEQYF. The gene calls are TRBV6-6 and TRBJ2-7; 8 nucleotides line up with TRBD1. J gave up 4 bases and V 6 bases, and 8 bases lay outside the gene matches. From germline, CDR1 is MNHNY and CDR2 SVGAGI (reference sequence). This CDR3 has 14 residues.

This rearrangement joins TRBV7-9 to TRBJ1-2; 9 bases are shared with TRBD1. Trimming took 4 bases from V and 7 from J; bases not matched to a gene: 4. The germline V gene has CDR1 SEHNR and CDR2 FQNEAQ (reference sequence). The CDR3 runs 13 residues. The CDR3 sequence is CASSWGQGSGYTF. CDR3 in DNA: TGTGCCAGCAGCTGGGGACAGGGCTCTGGCTACACCTTC.

This sequence joins TRBV6-5 and TRBJ1-2, with 7 bases lining up with TRBD1. Per the germline V gene, CDR1 is MNHEY and CDR2 is SVGAGI. Trimming cost V 8 bases and J 1 base; bases outside gene matches: 10. The CDR3 runs 15 residues. The CDR3 loop is CASRRPQGINYGYTF. The CDR3 DNA reads as TGTGCCAGCCGGAGACCACAGGGGATTAACTATGGCTACACCTTC.

J is TRBJ2-1 and V is TRBV2; D is perhaps TRBD2 (6 bases). This CDR3 is 15 amino acids long. Germline V gives CDR1 SNHLY, CDR2 FYNNEI. The ends were cut back, 6 bases at V and 0 bases at J, with 12 bases in the middle. CDR3 in DNA: TGTGCCAGCAGCGATCTAGCGAGCTCCTACAATGAGCAGTTCTTC. Amino acid sequence: CASSDLASSYNEQFF.

In its sample, this clone was seen once. The same CDR3 can be traced to other DNA sequences in this sample. V is TRBV5-1 and J is TRBJ1-1, with D hard to call. Germline-derived CDR1 and CDR2 are SGHRS and YFSETQ. The CDR3 totals 14 residues. V lost 0 bases and J lost 1, with 7 bases in between. CDR3 sequence: CASSLGPTNTEAFF. DNA of the CDR3: TGCGCCAGCAGCTTGGGGCCTACGAACACTGAAGCTTTCTTT.